The 21 T cell receptor beta chains listed next were all sequenced from one sample in a study of T cells in Graves' hyperthyroidism and ophthalmopathy (dated by TCRdb to between 2019 and 2020). Receptors were amplified or captured by multiplex PCR. Sequenced on an Illumina HiSeq 2000. The TCR beta CDR3 regions were amplified from RNA transcripts. For the first round of RT-PCR on the TCR CDR3, the HTBI primer set was used together with the Qiagen OneStep RT-PCR kit. Through fastp at Q25 and MiXCR, TCRdb rebuilt clones from the public reads, retaining in-frame beta chains. Records with the same CDR3 protein are collapsed into one entry carrying the most frequent genes and DNA. The sample table shows about 660,000 distinct CDR3 sequences, and approximately 42% are seen once. Clones ranked in the top ten supply under 8% of the sample. Material for sequencing was peripheral blood or thyroid tissue (not recorded which). The receptors here all came from an adult man with Graves' disease, either hyperthyroidism or ophthalmopathy (not recorded which).

This clonotype came up many times. The chain combines TRBV20-1 with TRBJ1-6; D might be TRBD1 (5 bases). Germline-derived CDR1 and CDR2 are DFQATT and SNEGSKA (reference sequence). V lost 6 bases to trimming and J lost 5 bases, with 11 bases between them. The length of the CDR3 is 13 residues. The DNA for the CDR3 is TGCAGTGCCCAGGGCTTGGATAATTCACCCCTCCACTTT. Protein sequence: CSAQGLDNSPLHF.

The V and J genes are TRBV29-1 and TRBJ1-2; TRBD1 matches at 7 bases. This CDR3 is 12 amino acids long. Germline lookup yields CDR1 SQVTM and CDR2 ANQGSEA. The ends lost 8 bases at V and 3 bases at J; junction bases unmatched: 6. The CDR3 DNA is TGCAGCCCTCCGACAGGGCACTATGGCTACACCTTC. Residues: CSPPTGHYGYTF.

This clonotype turned up a few times. The chain recombines TRBV10-3 with TRBJ1-1; no reliable D call. Between the trimmed V and J ends, which lost 10 bases and 11 bases, there was a span of 23 bases. This CDR3 comprises 13 residues. The germline gives CDR1 ENHRY, CDR2 SYGVKD. CDR3 nucleotide sequence: TGTGCCAGCAGCCAAGCCGTGGACGCCCCTGCTTTCTTT. Encoded protein: CASSQAVDAPAFF.

The CDR3, as DNA: TGTGCCACCAGTGGAACGACAGGGTCCGGGGAGCTGTTTTTT. Protein sequence: CATSGTTGSGELFF. V usage is TRBV24-1 and J usage is TRBJ2-2, with 7 nucleotides matching TRBD1. Germline trimming cut 5 bases from V and 6 bases from J; bases unmatched to any gene: 5. The CDR3 is 14 residues long. The germline V gene has CDR1 KGHDR and CDR2 SFDVKD.

This clonotype has only one observation. The J gene is TRBJ2-5, the V gene TRBV7-9, with 10 bases fitting TRBD1. The CDR3 loop spans 16 amino acids. Germline lookup yields CDR1 SEHNR and CDR2 FQNEAQ (reference sequence). V was pared by 5 bases and J by 9 bases, with 15 bases of the junction left unmatched. CDR3 nucleotides: TGTGCCAGCAGCCAAGTCGCCGGGACAGGGGACCAGCCCCAGTACTTC. Translated: CASSQVAGTGDQPQYF.

This clonotype was observed a handful of times. The chain couples TRBV20-1 to TRBJ2-5; 11 nucleotides line up with TRBD2. The CDR3 has 16 amino acids. The V and J ends lost 2 bases and 2 bases, in that order; junction bases with no gene match: 7. Germline values: CDR1 DFQATT, CDR2 SNEGSKA (reference sequence). In nucleotides, the CDR3 is TGCAGTGCTAGACAGGTGACTAGCGGGACTCAAGAGACCCAGTACTTC. Protein sequence: CSARQVTSGTQETQYF.

Concerning this clonotype: The CDR3 does not end in the conserved phenylalanine or tryptophan, so this is likely a read error. The chain combines TRBV29-1 with TRBJ1-1; D not certain. The CDR3 contains 10 residues. The germline V and J ends were trimmed by 6 bases and 7 bases, with 9 bases remaining between them. Germline-derived CDR1 and CDR2 are SQVTM and ANQGSEA. Written as DNA, the CDR3 is TGCAGCGTCCAACATGGTGAAGCTTTCCCT. This codes for CSVQHGEAFP.

With regard to this clonotype: The DNA is omitted, as the CDR3 cannot be located on it reliably, and the CDR3 follows TCRdb's listing. This chain joins TRBV7-9 and TRBJ2-5; the listed D gene, TRBD2, was not tested against the DNA. The CDR3 spans 18 amino acids, including both terminal residues. Germline-derived CDR1 and CDR2 are SEHNR and FQNEAQ (reference sequence). This CDR3 is CASSFYICSAREGPTQYF.

Comments on this clonotype: A single base separates this from a much larger clone, so it may be a read error. The V gene is TRBV5-1, the J gene TRBJ1-6; TRBD1 aligns across 8 bases. Per germline, CDR1 SGHRS and CDR2 YFSETQ. J lost 10 bases, V lost 0 bases, and 6 bases had no gene match. This CDR3 has 15 residues. CDR3 coding DNA: TGCGCCAGCAGCTTGGTGACAGGGGCTGGGTCACCCCTCCACTTT. Its translation is CASSLVTGAGSPLHF.

A few counts support this clonotype. V usage is TRBV9 and J usage is TRBJ1-1, with unresolved D. The germline V and J ends were trimmed by 0 bases and 5 bases, with 11 bases remaining between them. The CDR3 consists of 14 residues. The germline V gene has CDR1 SGDLS and CDR2 YYNGEE. Written as DNA, the CDR3 is TGTGCCAGCAGCGTAGGGGCCAGTAATACTGAAGCTTTCTTT. Protein product: CASSVGASNTEAFF.

The rearrangement links TRBV10-3 to TRBJ2-6; D is undetermined. This CDR3 spans 15 amino acids. Trimming stripped 10 bases from V and 0 bases from J, with 13 bases between. The V gene's germline CDR1 is ENHRY and CDR2 SYGVKD. The CDR3 region is CASRNSISGANVLTF. CDR3 DNA: TGTGCCAGCAGAAACAGTATCTCTGGGGCCAACGTCCTGACTTTC.

V and J are TRBV7-9 and TRBJ2-5; either TRBD1 or TRBD2 may supply D (6 bases each). This CDR3 spans 15 amino acids. V was clipped by 6 bases and J by 2 bases, with 16 bases between them. The germline CDR1 and CDR2 sequences are SEHNR and FQNEAQ (reference sequence). CDR3 protein: CASSGVGGTQETQYF. The CDR3, as DNA: TGTGCCAGCAGTGGGGTAGGGGGGACACAAGAGACCCAGTACTTC.

This clonotype was seen repeatedly, ten times or more. The CDR3 sequence: CASSLDKHQPQHF. DNA of the CDR3: TGTGCCAGCAGTTTAGACAAACATCAGCCCCAGCATTTT. V gene TRBV12-3 or TRBV12-4 combines with J gene TRBJ1-5; no clear D gene. Between the trimmed V and J ends, which lost 1 base and 5 bases, there was a span of 6 bases. The CDR3 loop spans 13 amino acids.

By its share, this clonotype is medium-sized. The CDR3 DNA reads as TGTGCCAGCAGTCGTTCGGGTTATGGCTACACCTTC. This translates into CASSRSGYGYTF. The chain links TRBV25-1 to TRBJ1-2; D uncertain. The CDR3 is made up of 12 amino acids. V was pared by 5 bases and J by 5 bases, with 9 bases between. Germline CDR1 is MGHDK and CDR2 is SYGVNS.

This clonotype showed up just a few times. This sequence joins TRBV7-9 and TRBJ1-1; D not resolved. This CDR3 has 14 amino acids. Germline lookup yields CDR1 SEHNR and CDR2 FQNEAQ (reference sequence). Trimming cost V 1 base and J 6 bases, with 12 bases left between them. Here the CDR3 reads CASSLVNPRPEAFF. The CDR3 region has the DNA TGTGCCAGCAGCTTAGTCAATCCCCGGCCTGAAGCTTTCTTT.

This clonotype has just one count. V is TRBV29-1 and J is TRBJ1-4; D is unclear. V gave up 1 base and J gave up 4 bases, with 7 bases separating them. The CDR3 has 13 amino acids. Germline V gene data show CDR1 as SQVTM and CDR2 as ANQGSEA. In nucleotides, the CDR3 is TGCAGCGTTGAAGGCCGGCATAATGAAAAACTGTTTTTT. Translated: CSVEGRHNEKLFF. The entire variable domain, with the rest obtained from reference TRBV29-1 and TRBJ1-4, is as follows: SAVISQKPSRDICQRGTSLTIQCQVDSQVTMMFWYRQQPGQSLTLIATANQGSEATYESGFVIDKFPISRPNLTFSTLTVSNMSPEDSSIYLCSVEGRHNEKLFFGSGTQLSVL.

The chain joins TRBV29-1 to TRBJ1-2; 9 bases match TRBD1. Trimming at V came to 6 bases and at J to 4 bases, leaving 6 bases not matched to a gene. Per germline, CDR1 SQVTM and CDR2 ANQGSEA. The CDR3 length is 13 residues. The CDR3 sequence: CSVLGTGTYGYTF. The CDR3 DNA is TGCAGCGTCCTCGGGACAGGGACCTATGGCTACACCTTC.

The rearrangement uses TRBV9 and TRBJ1-2; no clear D. CDR3 length equals 14 residues. Germline-derived CDR1 and CDR2 are SGDLS and YYNGEE. V lost 7 bases, J lost 8 bases, and 21 bases lay in between. The CDR3, as DNA: TGTGCCAGCGGACCCGGGGTAAGGGAGGGAGGCTACACCTTC. Translated: CASGPGVREGGYTF.

In its sample, this clonotype was seen a few times. The chain combines TRBV7-2 with TRBJ2-7; D ambiguous. The CDR3 spans 14 residues. Trimming pared 1 base from V and 5 bases from J, leaving 12 bases between. Germline CDR1 and CDR2: SGHTA and FQGNSA. CDR3 sequence: CASSLVIPEDEQYF. The CDR3 region has the DNA TGTGCCAGCAGCTTAGTGATACCAGAGGACGAGCAGTACTTC.

This clonotype was seen more than once but under ten times. The J gene is TRBJ1-2, the V gene TRBV5-1, with D possibly matching TRBD1 (5 bases). Germline CDR1 and CDR2: SGHRS and YFSETQ. V was clipped by 0 bases and J by 6 bases, with 12 bases between them. The CDR3 length is 14 residues. CDR3 protein: CASSLGRAIDGYTF. CDR3 DNA: TGCGCCAGCAGCTTGGGCAGGGCCATCGATGGCTACACCTTC.

This clonotype appeared a few times. The chain uses TRBV9 and TRBJ2-5, with 9 positions matching TRBD1. Germline V gene sequence: CDR1 SGDLS, CDR2 YYNGEE. With 0 bases clipped from V and 5 bases from J, the junction kept 8 bases outside the gene matches. The CDR3 spans 16 residues. CDR3: CASSVGGTGLWETQYF. The DNA of the CDR3 is TGTGCCAGCAGCGTAGGTGGGACAGGGTTGTGGGAGACCCAGTACTTC.